The 23 T cell receptor beta chains reported below all come from one sample, sequenced in a study of blood T cells in healthy people across ages. A second about 7 to 12 cycle PCR used barcoded and J-beta primers. TCRdb reprocessed the 5' RACE reads with MiXCR, giving one entry per CDR3 protein. The sample includes roughly 800,000 distinct CDR3 sequences, around 25% of them seen just once. This sample was also put to use in a study of T cells of mothers and their children.

The sequenced material came from blood. All receptors derive from a boy younger than 18 in good health.

This clonotype turned up a few times. J is TRBJ2-5 and V is TRBV12-3 or TRBV12-4, with D possibly being TRBD1 or TRBD2 (5 bases each). The length of the CDR3 is 14 residues. Trimming pared 6 bases from V and 5 bases from J, leaving 16 bases between. CDR3 in amino acids: CASSPPLWGETQYF. The CDR3 DNA follows: TGTGCCAGCAGCCCCCCGTTGTGGGGGGAGACCCAGTACTTC.

The chain couples TRBV12-3 or TRBV12-4 to TRBJ2-7; no clear D gene. Trimming removed 2 bases from V and 2 bases from J, with 10 bases in between. This CDR3 comprises 14 residues. In DNA, the CDR3 is TGTGCCAGCAGTTTACCGGGCAGAGCCTACGAGCAGTACTTC. This encodes CASSLPGRAYEQYF.

This chain joins TRBV11-2 and TRBJ2-5; 10 nucleotides line up with TRBD2. The J call is doubtful: the DNA matches TRBJ2-1 better. This CDR3 spans 16 amino acids. The V gene's germline CDR1 is SGHAT and CDR2 FQNNGV. CDR3 coding DNA: TGTGCCAGCAGAGAACCACTAGCGGGGACCTACAATGAGCAGTTCTTC. The encoded protein is CASREPLAGTYNEQFF.

This clonotype was seen a handful of times. J is TRBJ2-1 and V is TRBV29-1; D unresolved. V gave up 1 base and J gave up 0 bases, with 13 bases separating them. The CDR3 has 16 residues. CDR1 SQVTM and CDR2 ANQGSEA come from the germline V gene. This CDR3 is CSVEGGARRSYNEQFF. For the CDR3, the DNA is TGCAGCGTTGAAGGTGGAGCCCGACGCTCCTACAATGAGCAGTTCTTC.

This clonotype came up a few times. This rearrangement joins TRBV20-1 to TRBJ1-5; perhaps TRBD1 as D (6 bases). Trimming cost V 8 bases and J 2 bases, with 16 bases left between them. The CDR3 is 14 amino acids. The germline V gene encodes CDR1 DFQATT and CDR2 SNEGSKA (reference sequence). The DNA for the CDR3 is TGCAGTCGGGGGGGGGGCACGGGCAATCAGCCCCAGCATTTT. Amino acid sequence: CSRGGGTGNQPQHF.

This chain connects TRBV27 to TRBJ1-2; TRBD1 agrees at 7 bases. The CDR3 runs 13 residues. V dropped 8 bases and J dropped 8; count of bases not matched to a gene: 11. CDR1 and CDR2 (germline): MNHEY, SMNVEV (reference sequence). This chain's CDR3 is CASGRDSNYGYTF. The DNA of the CDR3 is TGTGCCAGCGGCAGGGACAGTAATTACGGCTACACCTTC.

This clonotype appeared a single time. V gene TRBV7-9 combines with J gene TRBJ2-5; tentatively, D is TRBD1 (6 bases). The J call may be in error: the DNA end matches TRBJ2-7 better. The CDR3 spans 16 residues. From germline, CDR1 is SEHNR and CDR2 FQNEAQ (reference sequence). CDR3 nucleotide sequence: TGTGCCAGCAGCTTAATCCAGGGGCCGGCTTTCTACGAGCAGTACTTC. Translated: CASSLIQGPAFYEQYF.

This chain's CDR3 is CSVLGTRSSYNEQFF. The CDR3 DNA is TGCAGCGTCCTTGGGACAAGGAGCTCCTACAATGAGCAGTTCTTC. The rearrangement joins TRBV29-1 to TRBJ2-1, with a possible D match to TRBD1 (6 bases). Germline lookup yields CDR1 SQVTM and CDR2 ANQGSEA. V was trimmed by 6 bases and J by 0 bases, leaving 15 bases between them. The CDR3 runs 15 residues.

The sample holds a few counts of this clonotype. The chain uses TRBV6-5 and TRBJ2-7; D is ambiguous. V lost 2 bases and J lost 0, with 8 bases in between. The CDR3 totals 14 residues. CDR1 MNHEY and CDR2 SVGAGI come from the germline V gene. CDR3 DNA sequence: TGTGCCAGCAGTTACGCAGGTGTCTCCTACGAGCAGTACTTC. Translation: CASSYAGVSYEQYF.

CDR3 sequence reads: CASSLSGRVSYEQYF. In DNA, the CDR3 is TGTGCCAGCAGCTTGTCCGGCAGGGTCTCCTACGAGCAGTACTTC. V and J are TRBV11-2 and TRBJ2-5; possibly TRBD1 for D (5 bases). The DNA end favors TRBJ2-7, so the J call may be wrong. This CDR3 comprises 15 residues. In germline, CDR1 is SGHAT, CDR2 FQNNGV.

A remark on this clonotype: Compared with germline, one end of the junction differs, possibly owing to a read error. The genes are TRBV11-2 and TRBJ2-1; TRBD1 is a possible D gene (6 bases). Per germline, CDR1 SGHAT and CDR2 FQNNGV. The CDR3 totals 16 residues. CDR3 sequence: CTSSLFWGRSYNEQFF. The DNA for the CDR3 is TGTACCAGCAGCTTATTCTGGGGGCGGTCCTACAATGAGCAGTTCTTC.

This clonotype was detected only a few times. This sequence joins TRBV6-5 and TRBJ2-3; D gene uncertain. V dropped 5 bases and J dropped 4 bases, with 7 bases sitting between them. Germline-derived CDR1 and CDR2 are MNHEY and SVGAGI. This CDR3 comprises 12 residues. CDR3 nucleotide sequence: TGTGCCAGCAGTGACCCCTCAGATACGCAGTATTTT. Residues: CASSDPSDTQYF.

This clonotype was detected a few times. The chain combines TRBV28 with TRBJ2-7; D assignment may be TRBD1 or TRBD2 (5 bases each). Trimming cost V 5 bases and J 0 bases, with 17 bases left between them. From germline, CDR1 is MDHEN and CDR2 SYDVKM. The CDR3 totals 16 residues. CDR3: CASSPIRDGSSYEQYF. CDR3 sequence (DNA): TGTGCCAGCAGTCCCATACGGGACGGAAGCTCCTACGAGCAGTACTTC.

CDR3 sequence reads: CASSFLDLDNEQFF. CDR3 bases: TGTGCCAGCAGCTTTTTGGACTTAGACAATGAGCAGTTCTTC. This chain connects TRBV5-4 to TRBJ2-1, with D possibly being TRBD2 (5 bases). Germline loops: CDR1 SGHNT, CDR2 YYREEE (reference sequence). The CDR3 is made up of 14 amino acids. V was trimmed by 2 bases and J by 5 bases, leaving 11 bases between them.

The chain has TRBV4-3 and TRBJ2-7, with D possibly being TRBD1 (5 bases). Germline loops: CDR1 LGHNA, CDR2 YSLEER. This CDR3 region has 14 residues. Trimming cost V 1 base and J 4 bases, with 11 bases left between them. The CDR3 bases are TGCGCCAGCAGCCAAGCCAGGGAAAGATACGAGCAGTACTTC. Translation: CASSQARERYEQYF.

The chain is built from TRBV7-9 and TRBJ2-7, with D possibly matching TRBD1 (5 bases). Germline assignment: CDR1 SEHNR and CDR2 FQNEAQ (reference sequence). V was pared by 8 bases and J by 7 bases, with 9 bases between. This CDR3 is built from 10 residues. This CDR3 is CASSGREQYF. The CDR3 coding sequence is TGTGCCAGCTCAGGGCGAGAGCAGTACTTC.

This clonotype was seen a few times. At one end the junction does not follow the germline gene, possibly because of a read error. The chain recombines TRBV29-1 with TRBJ2-7; D is uncertain. Germline V gives CDR1 SQVTM, CDR2 ANQGSEA. This CDR3 spans 12 amino acids. DNA of the CDR3: TGCGGCGTTGGCCATGAGAGCTACGAGCAGTACTTC. Translating gives CGVGHESYEQYF.

This rearrangement joins TRBV29-1 to TRBJ1-1; TRBD1 is a possible D gene (6 bases). Deletions cut 4 bases from V and 4 bases from J, with 10 bases between. The CDR3 is 12 residues long. The germline gives CDR1 SQVTM, CDR2 ANQGSEA. The CDR3 nucleotides are TGCAGCGTTGTCGGACAGACCACTGAAGCTTTCTTT. It specifies CSVVGQTTEAFF.

This clonotype showed up just a few times. The chain carries TRBV29-1 and TRBJ2-2; D gene uncertain. The V end was cut by 7 bases, the J end by 5 bases, with 14 bases between. This CDR3 spans 13 amino acids. Germline CDR1 is SQVTM and CDR2 is ANQGSEA. This CDR3 is CSARPAGTGELFF. The CDR3 DNA reads as TGCAGCGCTCGCCCGGCTGGAACCGGGGAGCTGTTTTTT.

The chain is built from TRBV20-1 and TRBJ2-7; D may be TRBD1 (5 bases). The germline gives CDR1 DFQATT, CDR2 SNEGSKA (reference sequence). The CDR3 loop spans 13 amino acids. Trimming left V 6 bases short and J 4 bases short, with 16 bases between. Here the CDR3 reads CSAPSRRDYEQYF. The DNA of the CDR3 is TGCAGTGCCCCGTCGCGCAGGGATTACGAGCAGTACTTC.

This clonotype was picked up one time. This sequence joins TRBV20-1 and TRBJ2-4, with a tentative D call TRBD2 (6 bases). CDR3 length: 12 amino acids. Trimming shortened V by 3 bases and J by 8 bases, and 11 bases separated the two germline ends. Germline CDR1 is DFQATT and CDR2 is SNEGSKA (reference sequence). The DNA for the CDR3 is TGCAGTGCTAGTAGCGGCCCCTACATTCAGTACTTC. Translating gives CSASSGPYIQYF.

CDR3 sequence reads: CASSSLTSGPYNEQFF. CDR3 in DNA: TGTGCCAGCAGCTCGTTGACTAGCGGGCCTTACAATGAGCAGTTCTTC. The V and J genes are TRBV7-9 and TRBJ2-1, with TRBD2 matching over 10 bases. The V gene's germline CDR1 is SEHNR and CDR2 FQNEAQ (reference sequence). V was clipped by 4 bases and J by 4 bases; unmatched bases: 7. This CDR3 contains 16 residues.

The genes are TRBV6-2 or TRBV6-3 and TRBJ2-3, with D tentatively TRBD2 (6 bases). CDR1 is MNHEY and CDR2 is SVGEGT in the germline V gene. V was cut by 5 bases and J by 3 bases, with 15 bases left in between. The CDR3 loop spans 15 amino acids. The CDR3 DNA reads TGTGCCAGCAGTCTCGGGGGTGCGTGGACAGATACGCAGTATTTT. Protein product: CASSLGGAWTDTQYF.